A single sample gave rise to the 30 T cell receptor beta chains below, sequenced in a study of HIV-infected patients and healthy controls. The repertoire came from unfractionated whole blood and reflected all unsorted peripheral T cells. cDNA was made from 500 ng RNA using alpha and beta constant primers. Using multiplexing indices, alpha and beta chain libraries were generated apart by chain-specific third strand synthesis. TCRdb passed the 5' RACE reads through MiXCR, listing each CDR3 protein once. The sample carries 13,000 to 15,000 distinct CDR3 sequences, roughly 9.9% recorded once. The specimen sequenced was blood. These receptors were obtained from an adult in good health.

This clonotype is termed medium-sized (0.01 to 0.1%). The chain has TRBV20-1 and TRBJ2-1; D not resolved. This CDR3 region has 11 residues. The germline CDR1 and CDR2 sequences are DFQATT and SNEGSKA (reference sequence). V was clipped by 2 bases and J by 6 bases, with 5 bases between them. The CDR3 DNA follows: TGCAGTGCTAGAAGTTCCAATGAGCAGTTCTTC. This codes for CSARSSNEQFF.

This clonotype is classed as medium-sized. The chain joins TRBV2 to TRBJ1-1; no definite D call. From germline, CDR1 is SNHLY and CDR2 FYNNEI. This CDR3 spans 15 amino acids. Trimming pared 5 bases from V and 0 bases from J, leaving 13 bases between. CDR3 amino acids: CASSSSGHMNTEAFF. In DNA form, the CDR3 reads TGTGCCAGCAGTTCGTCGGGTCACATGAACACTGAAGCTTTCTTT.

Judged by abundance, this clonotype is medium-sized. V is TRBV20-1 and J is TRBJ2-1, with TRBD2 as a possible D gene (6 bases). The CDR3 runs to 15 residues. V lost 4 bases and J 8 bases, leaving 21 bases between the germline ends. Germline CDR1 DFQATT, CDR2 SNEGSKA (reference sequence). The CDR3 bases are TGCAGTGCTATCACAATCCGGGACTTTCGGTATGAGCAGTTCTTC. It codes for CSAITIRDFRYEQFF.

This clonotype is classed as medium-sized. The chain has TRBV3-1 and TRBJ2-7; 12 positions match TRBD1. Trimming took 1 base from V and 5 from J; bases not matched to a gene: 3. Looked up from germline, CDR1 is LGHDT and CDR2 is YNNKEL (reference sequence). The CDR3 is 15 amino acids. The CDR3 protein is CASSQAGQGAHEQYF. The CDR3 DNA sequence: TGTGCCAGCAGCCAAGCGGGACAGGGGGCCCACGAGCAGTACTTC.

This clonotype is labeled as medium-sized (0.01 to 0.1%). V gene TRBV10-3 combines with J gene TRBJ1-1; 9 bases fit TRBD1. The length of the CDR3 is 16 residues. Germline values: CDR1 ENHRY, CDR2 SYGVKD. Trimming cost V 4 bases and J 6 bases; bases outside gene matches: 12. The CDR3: CAISGGTGWSDAEAFF. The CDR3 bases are TGTGCCATCAGTGGAGGGACAGGGTGGAGCGACGCTGAAGCTTTCTTT.

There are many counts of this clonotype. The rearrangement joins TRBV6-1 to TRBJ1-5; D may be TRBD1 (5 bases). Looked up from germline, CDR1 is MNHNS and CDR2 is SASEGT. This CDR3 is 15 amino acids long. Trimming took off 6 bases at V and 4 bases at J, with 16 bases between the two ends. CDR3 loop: CASRGGGRVNQPQHF. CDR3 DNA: TGTGCCAGCAGGGGAGGAGGCAGGGTAAATCAGCCCCAGCATTTT.

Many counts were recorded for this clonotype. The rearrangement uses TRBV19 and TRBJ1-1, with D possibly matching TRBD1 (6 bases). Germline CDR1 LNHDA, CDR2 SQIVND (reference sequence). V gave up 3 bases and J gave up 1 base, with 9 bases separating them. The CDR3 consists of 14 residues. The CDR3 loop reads CASSITTGNTEAFF. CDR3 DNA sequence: TGTGCCAGTAGTATCACGACAGGGAACACTGAAGCTTTCTTT.

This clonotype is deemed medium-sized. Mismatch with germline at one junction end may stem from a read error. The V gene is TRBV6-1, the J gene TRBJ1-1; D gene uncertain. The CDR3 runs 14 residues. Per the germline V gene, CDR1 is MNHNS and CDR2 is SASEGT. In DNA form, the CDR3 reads TGTGCCAGCAGTTTTCCCACAGAGAACACTGAAGCTTTTTTT. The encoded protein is CASSFPTENTEAFF.

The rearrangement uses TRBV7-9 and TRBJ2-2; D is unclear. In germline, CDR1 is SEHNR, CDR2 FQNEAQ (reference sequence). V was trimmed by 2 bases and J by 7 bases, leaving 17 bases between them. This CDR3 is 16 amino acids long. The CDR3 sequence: CASSLLSAPIGGELFF. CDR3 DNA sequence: TGTGCCAGCAGCTTACTATCTGCCCCCATTGGCGGGGAGCTGTTTTTT.

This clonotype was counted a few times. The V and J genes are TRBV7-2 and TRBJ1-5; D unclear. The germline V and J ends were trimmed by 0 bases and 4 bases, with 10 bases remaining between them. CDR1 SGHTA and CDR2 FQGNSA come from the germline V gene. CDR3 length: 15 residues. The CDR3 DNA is TGTGCCAGCAGCTTAGCGGGGAGGGTGAATCAGCCCCAGCATTTT. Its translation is CASSLAGRVNQPQHF. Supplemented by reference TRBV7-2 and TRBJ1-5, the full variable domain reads GAGVSQSPSNKVTEKGKDVELRCDPISGHTALYWYRQSLGQGLEFLIYFQGNSAPDKSGLPSDRFSAERTGGSVSTLTIQRTQQEDSAVYLCASSLAGRVNQPQHFGDGTRLSIL.

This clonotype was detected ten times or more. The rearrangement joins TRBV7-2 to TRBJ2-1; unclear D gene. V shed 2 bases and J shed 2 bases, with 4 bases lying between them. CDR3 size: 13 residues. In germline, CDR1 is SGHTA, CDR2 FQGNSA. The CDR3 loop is CASSLPAYNEQFF. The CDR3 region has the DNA TGTGCCAGCAGCTTACCGGCCTACAATGAGCAGTTCTTC.

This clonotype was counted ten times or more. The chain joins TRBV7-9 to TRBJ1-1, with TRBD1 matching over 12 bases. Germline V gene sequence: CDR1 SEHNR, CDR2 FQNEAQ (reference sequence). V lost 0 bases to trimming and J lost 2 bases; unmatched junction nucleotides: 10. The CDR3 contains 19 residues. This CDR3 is CASSLAIRDRGPGNTEAFF. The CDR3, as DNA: TGTGCCAGCAGCTTAGCCATTCGGGACAGGGGGCCGGGAAACACTGAAGCTTTCTTT.

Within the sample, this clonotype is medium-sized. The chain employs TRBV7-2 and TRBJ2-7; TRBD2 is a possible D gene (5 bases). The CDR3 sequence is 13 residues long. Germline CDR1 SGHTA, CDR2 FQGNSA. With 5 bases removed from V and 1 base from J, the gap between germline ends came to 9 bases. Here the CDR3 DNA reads TGTGCCAGCAGCCGAAGGACTTCCTACGAGCAGTACTTC. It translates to CASSRRTSYEQYF.

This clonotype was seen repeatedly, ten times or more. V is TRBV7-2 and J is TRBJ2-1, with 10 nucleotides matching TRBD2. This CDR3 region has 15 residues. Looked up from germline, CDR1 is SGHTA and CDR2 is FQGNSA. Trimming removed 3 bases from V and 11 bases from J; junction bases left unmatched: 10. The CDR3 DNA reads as TGTGCCAGCAGCTTCCTGAGTAGCGGGAGGCCTCAGCAGTTCTTC. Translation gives CASSFLSSGRPQQFF.

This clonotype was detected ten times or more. Here the CDR3 reads CASRSGLAGYNEQFF. The CDR3, as DNA: TGTGCCAGCAGATCGGGACTAGCGGGATACAATGAGCAGTTCTTC. The V gene is TRBV27, the J gene TRBJ2-1, with TRBD2 identical over 13 bases. Germline V lookup: CDR1 MNHEY, CDR2 SMNVEV (reference sequence). V lost 6 bases, J lost 4 bases, and 3 bases stayed unmatched. CDR3 length: 15 amino acids.

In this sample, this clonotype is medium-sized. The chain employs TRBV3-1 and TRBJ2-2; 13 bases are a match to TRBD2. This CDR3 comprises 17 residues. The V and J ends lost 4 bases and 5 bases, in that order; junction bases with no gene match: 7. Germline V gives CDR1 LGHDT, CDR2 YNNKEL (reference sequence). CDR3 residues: CASSPTRLAGGTGELFF. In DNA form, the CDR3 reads TGTGCCAGCAGCCCAACCAGACTAGCGGGAGGAACCGGGGAGCTGTTTTTT.

The CDR3 DNA follows: TGCAGTGCTATCTCGATCCGAGGGGAAGAGACCCAGTACTTC. Amino acids: CSAISIRGEETQYF. This sequence joins TRBV20-1 and TRBJ2-5; either TRBD1 or TRBD2 may fit D (5 bases each). The CDR3 consists of 14 residues. Germline V gene data show CDR1 as DFQATT and CDR2 as SNEGSKA (reference sequence). V was clipped by 4 bases and J by 3 bases, with 15 bases between them.

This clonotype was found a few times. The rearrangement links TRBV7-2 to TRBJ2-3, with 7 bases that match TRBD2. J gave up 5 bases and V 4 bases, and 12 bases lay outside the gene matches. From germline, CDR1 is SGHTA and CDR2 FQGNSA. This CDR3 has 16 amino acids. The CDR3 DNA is TGTGCCAGCAGCTCGCCGGGGGGAAGGATGGGAGATACGCAGTATTTT. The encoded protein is CASSSPGGRMGDTQYF.

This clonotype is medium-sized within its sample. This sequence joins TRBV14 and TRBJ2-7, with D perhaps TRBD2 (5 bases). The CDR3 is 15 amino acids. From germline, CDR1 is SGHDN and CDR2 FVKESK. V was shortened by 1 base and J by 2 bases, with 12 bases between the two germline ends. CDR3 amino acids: CASSQGERITYEQYF. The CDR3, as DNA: TGTGCCAGCAGCCAAGGGGAGCGGATTACCTACGAGCAGTACTTC.

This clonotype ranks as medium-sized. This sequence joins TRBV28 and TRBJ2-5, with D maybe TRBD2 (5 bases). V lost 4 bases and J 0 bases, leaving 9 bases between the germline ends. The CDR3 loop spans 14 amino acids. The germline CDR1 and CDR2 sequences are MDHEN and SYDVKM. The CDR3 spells CASSSAVYQETQYF. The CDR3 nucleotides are TGTGCCAGCAGTTCAGCGGTGTACCAAGAGACCCAGTACTTC.

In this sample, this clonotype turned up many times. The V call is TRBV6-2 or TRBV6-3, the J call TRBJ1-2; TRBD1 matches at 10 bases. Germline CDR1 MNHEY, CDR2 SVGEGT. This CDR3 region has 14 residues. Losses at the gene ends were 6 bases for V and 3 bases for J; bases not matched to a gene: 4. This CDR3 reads CASRLDRGYYGYTF. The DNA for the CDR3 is TGTGCCAGCAGACTGGACAGGGGGTACTATGGCTACACCTTC.

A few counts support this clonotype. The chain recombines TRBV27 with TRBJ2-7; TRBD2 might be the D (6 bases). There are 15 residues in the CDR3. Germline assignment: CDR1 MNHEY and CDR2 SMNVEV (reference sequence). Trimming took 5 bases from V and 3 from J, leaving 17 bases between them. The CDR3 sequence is CASSVDWGTYYEQYF. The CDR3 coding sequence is TGTGCCAGCAGTGTCGATTGGGGGACTTACTACGAGCAGTACTTC.

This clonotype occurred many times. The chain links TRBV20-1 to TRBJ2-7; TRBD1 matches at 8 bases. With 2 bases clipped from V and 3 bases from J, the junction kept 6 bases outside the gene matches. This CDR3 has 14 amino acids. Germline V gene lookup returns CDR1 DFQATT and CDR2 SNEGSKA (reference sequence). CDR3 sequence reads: CSARSDREFYEQYF. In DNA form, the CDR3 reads TGCAGTGCTAGATCGGACAGGGAATTCTACGAGCAGTACTTC.

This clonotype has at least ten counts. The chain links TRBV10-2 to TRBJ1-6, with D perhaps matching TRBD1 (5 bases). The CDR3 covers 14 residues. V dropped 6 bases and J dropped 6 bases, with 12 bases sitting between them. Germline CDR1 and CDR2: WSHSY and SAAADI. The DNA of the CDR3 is TGCGCCAGCAGCCCGGGACGGACTAATTCACCCCTCCACTTT. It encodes CASSPGRTNSPLHF.

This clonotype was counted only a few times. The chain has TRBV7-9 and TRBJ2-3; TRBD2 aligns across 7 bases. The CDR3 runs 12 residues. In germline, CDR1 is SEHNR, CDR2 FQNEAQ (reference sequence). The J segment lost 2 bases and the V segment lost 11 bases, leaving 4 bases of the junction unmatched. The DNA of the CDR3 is TGTGCCCCCGAGCGGGACACAGATACGCAGTATTTT. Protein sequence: CAPERDTDTQYF.

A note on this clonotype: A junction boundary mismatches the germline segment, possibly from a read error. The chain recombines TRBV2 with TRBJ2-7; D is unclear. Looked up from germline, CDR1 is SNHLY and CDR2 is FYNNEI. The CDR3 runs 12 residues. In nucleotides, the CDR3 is TGTGCCAGCAGTCAAGCCAGGAACGAGCAGTACTTC. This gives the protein CASSQARNEQYF.

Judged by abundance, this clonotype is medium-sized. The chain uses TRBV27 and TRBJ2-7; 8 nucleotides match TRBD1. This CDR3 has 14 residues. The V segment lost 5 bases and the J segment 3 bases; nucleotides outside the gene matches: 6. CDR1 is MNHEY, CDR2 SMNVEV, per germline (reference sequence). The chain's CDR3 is CASSPGQALYEQYF. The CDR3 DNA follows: TGTGCCAGCAGTCCGGGACAGGCCCTCTACGAGCAGTACTTC.

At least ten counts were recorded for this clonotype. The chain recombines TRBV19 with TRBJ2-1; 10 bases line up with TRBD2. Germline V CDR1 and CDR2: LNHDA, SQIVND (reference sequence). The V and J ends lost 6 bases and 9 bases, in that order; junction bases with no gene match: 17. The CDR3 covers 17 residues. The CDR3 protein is CASRQLAGRVVVGEQFF. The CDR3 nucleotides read TGTGCCAGTAGGCAACTAGCGGGACGTGTAGTAGTAGGTGAGCAGTTCTTC.

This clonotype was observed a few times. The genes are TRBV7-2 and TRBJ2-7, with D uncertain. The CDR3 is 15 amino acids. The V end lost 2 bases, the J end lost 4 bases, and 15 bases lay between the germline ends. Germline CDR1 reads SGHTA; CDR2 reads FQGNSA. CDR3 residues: CASSLSVVSSYEQYF. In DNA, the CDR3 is TGTGCCAGCAGCTTATCGGTGGTGAGCTCATACGAGCAGTACTTC.

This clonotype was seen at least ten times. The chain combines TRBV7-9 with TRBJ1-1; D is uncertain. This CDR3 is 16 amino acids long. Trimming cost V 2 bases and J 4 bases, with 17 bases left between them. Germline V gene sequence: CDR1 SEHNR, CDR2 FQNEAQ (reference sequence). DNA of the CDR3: TGTGCCAGCAGCTTAACTTCCGGACCGGATGGCACTGAAGCTTTCTTT. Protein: CASSLTSGPDGTEAFF.